The 17 T cell receptor beta chains below come from one sample, sequenced in a study of OX40 agonist ivuxolimab in advanced cancers. The data were produced by immunoSEQ multiplex PCR, yet TCRdb's version contains in-frame clones alone and is incomplete. The sample records approximately 130,000 clones, 75% to 95% being singletons. This sample comprised CD4+ or CD8+ T cells sorted from blood, obtained in a trial of the OX40 agonist ivuxolimab. Receptors originate from an adult with an advanced solid tumor such as melanoma, head and neck, liver or kidney cancer.

CDR3 sequence (DNA): TGTGCCAGCAGCATTGGCCAGCCTGGAAACACCATATATTTT. It translates to CASSIGQPGNTIYF. The rearrangement uses TRBV27 and TRBJ1-3; D not resolved. Germline CDR1 and CDR2: MNHEY and SMNVEV (reference sequence). V lost 6 bases and J lost 2, with 11 bases in between. CDR3 size: 14 residues.

This chain connects TRBV7-6 to TRBJ2-5; TRBD1 might be the D (6 bases). CDR3 size: 16 residues. Germline CDR1 SGHVS, CDR2 FNYEAQ. Trimming removed 3 bases at V and 5 bases at J, with 19 bases between. The CDR3, as DNA: TGTGCCAGCAGCTTCTGGGGCCAGGGGCAGGGGGAGACCCAGTACTTC. Encoded protein: CASSFWGQGQGETQYF.

This chain connects TRBV19 to TRBJ1-5; 7 bases match TRBD1. The V segment lost 5 bases and the J segment 5 bases; nucleotides outside the gene matches: 9. Germline V lookup: CDR1 LNHDA, CDR2 SQIVND (reference sequence). CDR3 length: 15 amino acids. Here the CDR3 reads CASSPQQGTHQPQHF. The CDR3 nucleotides are TGTGCCAGTAGTCCTCAACAGGGGACCCATCAGCCCCAGCATTTT.

This clone was found a few times. This chain connects TRBV28 to TRBJ2-7; D perhaps matches TRBD1 (5 bases). This CDR3 has 15 residues. V dropped 1 base and J dropped 2 bases, with 12 bases sitting between them. The germline gives CDR1 MDHEN, CDR2 SYDVKM. The CDR3: CASSLSGAGPYEQYF. The CDR3 DNA sequence: TGTGCCAGCAGTTTATCTGGGGCAGGACCCTACGAGCAGTACTTC.

The rearrangement joins TRBV11-1 to TRBJ2-7, with D perhaps being TRBD1 or TRBD2 (5 bases each). Germline loops: CDR1 SGHAT, CDR2 FQDESV (reference sequence). The CDR3 consists of 15 residues. Deletions cut 1 base from V and 3 bases from J, with 13 bases between. The DNA for the CDR3 is TGTGCCAGCAGCTTAGAAGGGGACCGTTTCTACGAGCAGTACTTC. Protein product: CASSLEGDRFYEQYF.

This clone showed up just a few times. This chain uses TRBV18 with TRBJ1-2; a possible D gene is TRBD1 (6 bases). Trimming stripped 2 bases from V and 8 bases from J, with 15 bases between. From germline, CDR1 is KGHSH and CDR2 LQKENI. CDR3 size: 14 residues. In DNA, the CDR3 is TGTGCCAGCTCACCAAGCGAGGACAGTGCGGGCTACACCTTC. Amino acid sequence: CASSPSEDSAGYTF.

The chain couples TRBV9 to TRBJ1-1; no reliable D call. V dropped 0 bases and J dropped 1 base, with 7 bases sitting between them. The CDR3 is 14 residues long. Looked up from germline, CDR1 is SGDLS and CDR2 is YYNGEE. Here the CDR3 DNA reads TGTGCCAGCAGCGTAGAACTGGCGAACACTGAAGCTTTCTTT. Protein product: CASSVELANTEAFF.

This rearrangement joins TRBV9 to TRBJ2-7, with 8 bases that match TRBD1. The V and J ends lost 4 bases and 3 bases, in that order; junction bases with no gene match: 9. The CDR3 runs 15 residues. In germline, CDR1 is SGDLS, CDR2 YYNGEE. CDR3 in DNA: TGTGCCAGCAGCCCACAGGGGGGCTCCTACTACGAGCAGTACTTC. The encoded protein is CASSPQGGSYYEQYF.

V usage is TRBV28 and J usage is TRBJ1-5, with D possibly being TRBD1 (5 bases). This CDR3 has 14 residues. Germline loops: CDR1 MDHEN, CDR2 SYDVKM. The V and J ends lost 3 bases and 9 bases respectively, with 15 bases between them. This chain's CDR3 is CASSLGRGFSPQHF. CDR3 DNA sequence: TGTGCCAGCAGTTTGGGTCGGGGGTTTTCGCCCCAGCATTTT.

The rearrangement uses TRBV6-1 and TRBJ1-1; 7 bases are shared with TRBD1. The CDR3 is 16 amino acids. Germline values: CDR1 MNHNS, CDR2 SASEGT. Trimming cost V 4 bases and J 0 bases; bases outside gene matches: 8. CDR3 sequence: CASSAGTAQLNTEAFF. CDR3 nucleotides: TGTGCCAGCAGTGCCGGGACAGCCCAACTGAACACTGAAGCTTTCTTT.

This clone turned up a few times. The chain joins TRBV7-2 to TRBJ2-7, with D possibly matching TRBD2 (6 bases). Germline CDR1 and CDR2: SGHTA and FQGNSA. The V end lost 3 bases, the J end lost 0 bases, and 15 bases lay between the germline ends. The CDR3 consists of 16 residues. This CDR3 reads CASSFPPGEVSYEQYF. The CDR3 DNA is TGTGCCAGCAGCTTCCCGCCGGGGGAGGTCTCCTACGAGCAGTACTTC.

CDR3: CASSLDARLDTQYF. The CDR3 DNA reads TGTGCCAGCAGCCTCGACGCACGGTTAGATACGCAGTATTTT. The chain uses TRBV7-3 and TRBJ2-3; D not resolved. V lost 5 bases, J lost 5 bases, and 14 bases lay in between. The germline V gene has CDR1 SGHTA and CDR2 FQGTGA. This CDR3 region has 14 residues.

The rearrangement links TRBV5-6 to TRBJ1-1; D not resolved. The CDR3 spans 13 residues. Germline loops: CDR1 SGHDT, CDR2 YYEEEE. Trimming left V 0 bases short and J 1 base short, with 4 bases between. The CDR3 coding sequence is TGTGCCAGCAGCTTGGATAGGAACACTGAAGCTTTCTTT. It specifies CASSLDRNTEAFF.

As for this clone: Other DNA sequences from this sample encode an identical CDR3 as well. The chain joins TRBV6-6 to TRBJ1-5, with D maybe TRBD1 (5 bases). This CDR3 contains 14 residues. With 0 bases removed from V and 4 bases from J, the gap between germline ends came to 7 bases. Germline values: CDR1 MNHNY, CDR2 SVGAGI (reference sequence). The CDR3 DNA sequence: TGTGCCAGCAGTTACTCGGGGGGGAATCAGCCCCAGCATTTT. This gives the protein CASSYSGGNQPQHF.

CDR3 in amino acids: CANLGQGAGGELFF. As DNA, the CDR3 is TGTGCCAACCTAGGACAGGGGGCTGGCGGGGAGCTGTTTTTT. V and J are TRBV7-2 and TRBJ2-2; 11 bases are shared with TRBD1. This CDR3 region has 14 residues. J was trimmed by 7 bases and V by 10 bases; bases with no gene match: 8. CDR1 and CDR2 from the germline V gene are SGHTA and FQGNSA.

In DNA form, the CDR3 reads TGTGCCAGTAGTATGAGGGAAGTAGTCAACAATGAGCAGTTCTTC. This sequence encodes CASSMREVVNNEQFF. The chain combines TRBV19 with TRBJ2-1, with D maybe TRBD2 (5 bases). V gave up 3 bases and J gave up 5 bases, with 14 bases separating them. Looked up from germline, CDR1 is LNHDA and CDR2 is SQIVND (reference sequence). The CDR3 has 15 amino acids.

This sequence joins TRBV7-3 and TRBJ2-5; 9 bases line up with TRBD1. Trimming cost V 5 bases and J 4 bases; bases outside gene matches: 5. CDR1 is SGHTA and CDR2 is FQGTGA in the germline V gene. This CDR3 is built from 14 residues. This CDR3 is CASSLGTGTETQYF. The CDR3 nucleotides read TGTGCCAGCAGCCTAGGGACAGGGACAGAGACCCAGTACTTC.